Here is one T cell receptor (beta chain) with its context. Its antigen remains unidentified. The CDR3 has 11 residues. Germline CDR1 SQVTM, CDR2 ANQGSEA. Deletions cut 6 bases from V and 5 bases from J, with 10 bases between. The sample is drawn from a study of PD-1 blockade in classical Hodgkin lymphoma. Study results and caveats: The study reported lower baseline TCR diversity in newly diagnosed patients than in healthy donors. Patients were excluded if nivolumab began under 1 year after ASCT (the autologous transplant).

Only in-frame clones appear in the TCRdb table, and some are missing; sequencing was by immunoSEQ multiplex PCR. The top ten clones hold approximately 4.3% of a sample with roughly 31,000 clones, just over 70% of them seen once. Every one of the patients relapsed after autologous stem cell transplantation (brentuximab vedotin exposure was variable). This specimen was peripheral blood mononuclear cells (PBMCs), taken before the second cycle of nivolumab. The gene calls are TRBV29-1 and TRBJ2-5; tentative D call: TRBD2 (5 bases). The receptor was derived from a human donor with classical Hodgkin lymphoma. CDR3 amino acids: CSVVPGETQYF. The CDR3 bases are TGCAGCGTAGTTCCGGGGGAGACCCAGTACTTC. Drawing the rest from reference TRBV29-1 and TRBJ2-5, the complete variable domain is SAVISQKPSRDICQRGTSLTIQCQVDSQVTMMFWYRQQPGQSLTLIATANQGSEATYESGFVIDKFPISRPNLTFSTLTVSNMSPEDSSIYLCSVVPGETQYFGPGTRLLVL.